These 13 T cell receptor beta chains were all obtained from the same sample, sequenced in a study of blood T cell repertoires in COVID-19. Sequencing used immunoSEQ multiplex PCR; TCRdb keeps in-frame clones, though not all of them. The table shows approximately 91,000 clones, with 80% occurring only once. The sample consisted of peripheral blood. These receptors all stem from a human donor in a cohort sampled during active COVID-19.

The V and J genes are TRBV7-9 and TRBJ2-3, with TRBD1 as a possible D gene (6 bases). This CDR3 is 16 amino acids long. The ends were cut back, 5 bases at V and 0 bases at J, with 15 bases in the middle. Germline assignment: CDR1 SEHNR and CDR2 FQNEAQ (reference sequence). The DNA of the CDR3 is TGTGCCAGCAGCGCGAGAGCAGGGGTTAGCACAGATACGCAGTATTTT. The encoded protein is CASSARAGVSTDTQYF.

The chain is built from TRBV11-2 and TRBJ2-7; 7 nucleotides agree with TRBD1. The germline V gene has CDR1 SGHAT and CDR2 FQNNGV. The CDR3 has 15 residues. The J segment lost 2 bases and the V segment lost 5 bases, leaving 9 bases of the junction unmatched. CDR3 in amino acids: CASSLYRDSTYEQYF. DNA of the CDR3: TGTGCCAGCAGCCTATACCGGGACAGTACCTACGAGCAGTACTTC.

This sequence joins TRBV5-1 and TRBJ2-7; 8 nucleotides align to TRBD1. V lost 3 bases to trimming and J lost 2 bases; unmatched junction nucleotides: 10. The germline gives CDR1 SGHRS, CDR2 YFSETQ. The CDR3 spans 16 residues. The CDR3 loop is CASSSNPQGAAYEQYF. CDR3 nucleotide sequence: TGCGCCAGCAGCTCTAATCCCCAGGGGGCTGCCTACGAGCAGTACTTC.

Here the CDR3 reads CASSSPEAGGVREQYF. Written as DNA, the CDR3 is TGTGCCAGCAGTTCCCCGGAAGCGGGAGGGGTTCGCGAGCAGTACTTC. The chain carries TRBV6-2 or TRBV6-3 and TRBJ2-7; 10 bases align to TRBD2. Trimming cost V 4 bases and J 6 bases; bases outside gene matches: 12. CDR3 size: 16 residues. Germline lookup yields CDR1 MNHEY and CDR2 SVGEGT.

The chain is built from TRBV6-6 and TRBJ2-6; 15 bases fit TRBD2. CDR3 size: 20 residues. The J segment lost 4 bases and the V segment lost 5 bases, leaving 12 bases of the junction unmatched. Germline values: CDR1 MNHNY, CDR2 SVGAGI (reference sequence). In DNA form, the CDR3 reads TGTGCCAGCAGTCCCAATCGGACTAGCGGGAGGGGAGCCGGGGCCAACGTCCTGACTTTC. It is translated as CASSPNRTSGRGAGANVLTF.

V and J are TRBV28 and TRBJ2-3; no reliable D call. Trimming stripped 10 bases from V and 3 bases from J, with 5 bases between. Germline V gene lookup returns CDR1 MDHEN and CDR2 SYDVKM. The CDR3 is 10 amino acids. Here the CDR3 reads CATLTDTQYF. The CDR3 DNA reads TGTGCCACCCTTACAGATACGCAGTATTTT.

The chain employs TRBV14 and TRBJ2-7, with TRBD2 matching 7 bases. Germline-derived CDR1 and CDR2 are SGHDN and FVKESK. CDR3 size: 14 residues. J was trimmed by 3 bases and V by 1 base; bases with no gene match: 3. CDR3 DNA: TGTGCCAGCAGCCAAGGACTAGCCGGCTACGAGCAGTACTTC. Its protein is CASSQGLAGYEQYF.

This rearrangement joins TRBV2 to TRBJ1-5; tentatively, D is TRBD1 (5 bases). V lost 4 bases, J lost 6 bases, and 13 bases lay in between. The CDR3 is made up of 14 amino acids. Per the germline V gene, CDR1 is SNHLY and CDR2 is FYNNEI. The CDR3 spells CASSGTGVGQPQHF. The DNA of the CDR3 is TGTGCCAGCAGTGGTACGGGGGTTGGTCAGCCCCAGCATTTT.

The rearrangement joins TRBV2 to TRBJ1-2; TRBD1 might be the D (6 bases). Trimming shortened V by 5 bases and J by 3 bases, and 10 bases separated the two germline ends. Germline V gene lookup returns CDR1 SNHLY and CDR2 FYNNEI. This CDR3 region has 13 residues. CDR3 region: CASSQGPDYGYTF. For the CDR3, the DNA is TGTGCCAGCAGTCAGGGGCCAGACTATGGCTACACCTTC.

J is TRBJ1-1 and V is TRBV28, with D unclear. The CDR3 has 14 residues. Germline V CDR1 and CDR2: MDHEN, SYDVKM. The germline V and J ends were trimmed by 3 bases and 4 bases, with 12 bases remaining between them. Here the CDR3 reads CASSFRGLGTEAFF. CDR3 nucleotide sequence: TGTGCCAGCAGTTTTCGGGGTTTGGGCACTGAAGCTTTCTTT.

The chain uses TRBV24-1 and TRBJ2-5; D gene uncertain. This CDR3 has 16 residues. The V end lost 4 bases, the J end lost 2 bases, and 16 bases lay between the germline ends. Germline loops: CDR1 KGHDR, CDR2 SFDVKD. The CDR3 nucleotides are TGTGCCACCAGTGACCCAAAACAGCCCAGACAAGAGACCCAGTACTTC. Its protein is CATSDPKQPRQETQYF.

This chain's CDR3 is CASSTGTSYEQYF. In DNA, the CDR3 is TGTGCCAGCAGCACAGGCACCTCCTACGAGCAGTACTTC. The chain is built from TRBV7-2 and TRBJ2-7, with a weak D call TRBD1 (5 bases). Per germline, CDR1 SGHTA and CDR2 FQGNSA. This CDR3 is 13 amino acids long. V lost 5 bases to trimming and J lost 0 bases, with 8 bases between them.

The rearrangement joins TRBV2 to TRBJ2-3, with TRBD2 as a possible D gene (6 bases). The germline gives CDR1 SNHLY, CDR2 FYNNEI. The ends were cut back, 6 bases at V and 4 bases at J, with 14 bases in the middle. The CDR3 covers 14 residues. CDR3: CASRKEGRADTQYF. The CDR3 region has the DNA TGTGCCAGCAGAAAGGAGGGACGGGCAGATACGCAGTATTTT. The full variable domain, its missing parts supplied by reference TRBV2 and TRBJ2-3, is EPEVTQTPSHQVTQMGQEVILRCVPISNHLYFYWYRQILGQKVEFLVSFYNNEISEKSEIFDDQFSVERPDGSNFTLKIRSTKLEDSAMYFCASRKEGRADTQYFGPGTRLTVL.